This T cell receptor beta chain was observed in a study of T cells after yellow fever vaccination. This clonotype came up once. This CDR3 has 17 residues. The germline gives CDR1 SGHTA, CDR2 FQGNSA. The V end lost 5 bases, the J end lost 3 bases, and 21 bases lay between the germline ends. One entry per CDR3 protein results from TCRdb running MiXCR on the 5' RACE reads. This table holds 15,000 or so distinct CDR3 sequences, 6% to 9.5% found once. The clonotype originates from a man aged 18 to 29 who received the YFV17D yellow fever vaccine. The chain combines TRBV7-2 with TRBJ2-3; tentative D call: TRBD2 (5 bases). The sample here was PBMCs, either bulk or a sorted T-cell subset (CD4+, CD8+, memory, or dextramer-sorted; not recorded which), taken on the day of the yellow fever booster vaccination. The CDR3 sequence: CASSQGGPGSRTDTQYF. In DNA, the CDR3 is TGTGCCAGCAGCCAAGGTGGCCCGGGGAGTAGGACAGATACGCAGTATTTT.